This T cell receptor beta chain was captured by sequencing in a study of T cells in Graves' hyperthyroidism and ophthalmopathy. Study-wide points: Median prediction lead before ophthalmopathy onset was 6.5 months with the model. Ophthalmopathy was separated from stable hyperthyroidism by a 13 V-J model.

This CDR3 has 16 residues. Germline CDR1 is DFQATT and CDR2 is SNEGSKA (reference sequence). With 2 bases clipped from V and 0 bases from J, the junction kept 6 bases outside the gene matches. Amplified regions were TCR beta CDR3 sequences from RNA transcripts. Carried out on the TCR CDR3, a first-round RT-PCR used the HTBI primer set. TCRdb re-analysed the multiplex PCR reads in MiXCR, keeping a single row per CDR3 protein. The data contain a few hundred thousand distinct CDR3 sequences, 15% to 17% of them singletons. This clonotype has ten or more counts. The target antigen is unknown. Any patient presenting with uncontrolled infection, other autoimmune disease, pregnancy or lactation was left out. This sample holds PBMCs from 9.5 to 10 ml fresh peripheral blood.

The V call is TRBV20-1, the J call TRBJ2-5, with 10 bases identical to TRBD1. The specimen was blood. The receptor comes from a woman younger than 35 with Graves' hyperthyroidism. The CDR3 DNA follows: TGCAGTGCTAGATTGCGGACAGGGGGGCACCAAGAGACCCAGTACTTC. This gives the protein CSARLRTGGHQETQYF.